This entry lists 20 T cell receptor beta chains sequenced from one sample in a study of T cells in Graves' hyperthyroidism and ophthalmopathy. RNA transcripts provided the source from which TCR beta CDR3 regions were amplified. The TCR CDR3 first-round RT-PCR relied on the HTBI primer set. TCRdb passed the multiplex PCR reads through MiXCR, listing each CDR3 protein once. The data show 750,000 to 950,000 distinct CDR3 sequences, around 39% seen once. The sequencing input was blood. The receptors come from a man between 18 and 35 years old with Graves' hyperthyroidism.

Comments on this clonotype: A read error may be the cause here, since a much bigger clone is one base away. Written as DNA, the CDR3 is TGTGCCAGCAGTCCCGGGGCGGGAGCCTACGAGCAGTACTTC. Its protein is CASSPGAGAYEQYF. The chain combines TRBV5-5 with TRBJ2-7, with 7 bases aligning to TRBD2. V lost 5 bases and J lost 2; bases outside the gene matches: 7. This CDR3 has 14 amino acids. Germline loops: CDR1 SGHKS, CDR2 YYEKEE (reference sequence).

Details on this clonotype: One end of the junction does not line up with germline, which may come from a read error. The V and J genes are TRBV7-8 and TRBJ2-7, with TRBD2 as a possible D gene (6 bases). CDR1 is SGHVS and CDR2 is FQNEAQ in the germline V gene. The CDR3 runs to 15 residues. CDR3 in amino acids: CASSLVAGLSYKQYF. The CDR3, as DNA: TGTGCCAGCAGCTTAGTTGCGGGACTGTCCTACAAGCAGTACTTC.

This chain links TRBV19 with TRBJ2-7; 10 nucleotides line up with TRBD2. The CDR3 sequence is 15 residues long. Germline trimming cut 4 bases from V and 5 bases from J; bases unmatched to any gene: 8. The germline V gene has CDR1 LNHDA and CDR2 SQIVND (reference sequence). CDR3: CASSTPGLATNEQYF. The CDR3, as DNA: TGTGCCAGTAGTACCCCGGGACTAGCGACCAACGAGCAGTACTTC.

This clonotype has just a few counts. The CDR3 sequence: CASSMFSGGSQPQHF. The CDR3 nucleotides are TGTGCCAGTAGTATGTTTTCTGGGGGTTCTCAGCCCCAGCATTTT. J is TRBJ1-5 and V is TRBV19, with a weak D call TRBD1 (5 bases). This CDR3 has 15 residues. Per germline, CDR1 LNHDA and CDR2 SQIVND (reference sequence). Trimming took 3 bases from V and 6 from J, leaving 15 bases between them. Full variable domain (missing parts from reference TRBV19 and TRBJ1-5): DGGITQSPKYLFRKEGQNVTLSCEQNLNHDAMYWYRQDPGQGLRLIYYSQIVNDFQKGDIAEGYSVSREKKESFPLTVTSAQKNPTAFYLCASSMFSGGSQPQHFGDGTRLSIL.

The chain employs TRBV20-1 and TRBJ1-1, with no clear D. The germline gives CDR1 DFQATT, CDR2 SNEGSKA (reference sequence). The CDR3 extends over 12 amino acids. V lost 5 bases and J 3 bases, leaving 10 bases between the germline ends. The CDR3 DNA follows: TGCAGTGCTGGAGGGTCCTACACTGAAGCTTTCTTT. Translated, it gives CSAGGSYTEAFF.

This clonotype came up a few times. This sequence joins TRBV9 and TRBJ2-5; D might be TRBD2 (5 bases). This CDR3 has 13 residues. Germline values: CDR1 SGDLS, CDR2 YYNGEE. V lost 5 bases and J 5 bases, leaving 13 bases between the germline ends. Here the CDR3 DNA reads TGTGCCAGCAGTGGCCGACCGGGGGAGACCCAGTACTTC. As protein: CASSGRPGETQYF. Together with reference TRBV9 and TRBJ2-5, the CDR3 gives the full variable domain: DSGVTQTPKHLITATGQRVTLRCSPRSGDLSVYWYQQSLDQGLQFLIQYYNGEERAKGNILERFSAQQFPDLHSELNLSSLELGDSALYFCASSGRPGETQYFGPGTRLLVL.

The rearrangement links TRBV24-1 to TRBJ2-3; tentatively, D is TRBD2 (6 bases). V was clipped by 6 bases and J by 2 bases, with 20 bases between them. This CDR3 has 17 amino acids. Germline values: CDR1 KGHDR, CDR2 SFDVKD. This CDR3 reads CATSSGLGTEPTDTQYF. The CDR3, as DNA: TGTGCCACCAGTTCAGGCCTCGGGACTGAACCCACAGATACGCAGTATTTT.

This chain connects TRBV29-1 to TRBJ2-1; 8 bases match TRBD2. CDR1 SQVTM and CDR2 ANQGSEA come from the germline V gene. Trimming cost V 6 bases and J 8 bases; bases outside gene matches: 3. The CDR3 runs 11 residues. The CDR3 DNA reads TGCAGCGTCGGGGGGGGAGATGAGCAGTTCTTC. Translating it yields CSVGGGDEQFF.

The chain links TRBV20-1 to TRBJ2-7; D is perhaps TRBD2 (5 bases). Germline V CDR1 and CDR2: DFQATT, SNEGSKA (reference sequence). Trimming stripped 4 bases from V and 2 bases from J, with 12 bases between. CDR3 length: 13 residues. The CDR3 is CSATPDGTYEQYF. Written as DNA, the CDR3 is TGCAGTGCTACCCCAGACGGGACCTACGAGCAGTACTTC.

This clonotype showed up many times. The rearrangement uses TRBV7-7 and TRBJ1-3; TRBD1 might be the D (6 bases). CDR1 and CDR2 from the germline V gene are SSHAT and FNYEAQ (reference sequence). The CDR3 is made up of 13 amino acids. This CDR3 is CGVRGAEGNTIYF. The CDR3, as DNA: TGTGGGGTGAGGGGGGCCGAAGGAAACACCATATATTTT.

This clonotype came up a few times. The genes are TRBV14 and TRBJ2-7; TRBD1 aligns across 7 bases. CDR3 length: 14 amino acids. V was pared by 4 bases and J by 2 bases, with 5 bases of the junction left unmatched. Germline CDR1 reads SGHDN; CDR2 reads FVKESK. The CDR3 reads CASSLLGQAYEQYF. CDR3 nucleotide sequence: TGTGCCAGCAGCCTTCTCGGACAGGCCTACGAGCAGTACTTC. Full variable domain (remainder filled in from reference TRBV14 and TRBJ2-7): EAGVTQFPSHSVIEKGQTVTLRCDPISGHDNLYWYRRVMGKEIKFLLHFVKESKQDESGMPNNRFLAERTGGTYSTLKVQPAELEDSGVYFCASSLLGQAYEQYFGPGTRLTVT.

The chain couples TRBV6-6 to TRBJ2-5; the D gene could be TRBD1 or TRBD2 (5 bases each). The ends were cut back, 5 bases at V and 5 bases at J, with 15 bases in the middle. The CDR3 has 14 amino acids. From germline, CDR1 is MNHNY and CDR2 SVGAGI (reference sequence). CDR3 sequence reads: CASSKTTEGETQYF. The CDR3 DNA is TGTGCCAGCAGTAAGACAACTGAGGGGGAGACCCAGTACTTC.

This clonotype occurred a few times. V and J are TRBV7-9 and TRBJ1-6; D is unresolved. Germline V CDR1 and CDR2: SEHNR, FQNEAQ (reference sequence). Trimming removed 4 bases at V and 2 bases at J, with 12 bases between. The CDR3 has 16 residues. CDR3 loop: CASSSDQRTYNSPLHF. CDR3 DNA sequence: TGTGCCAGCAGCTCGGACCAAAGGACCTATAATTCACCCCTCCACTTT.

Points on this clonotype: A much larger clone sits a single nucleotide away, making a read error possible. The chain carries TRBV7-9 and TRBJ1-3; D is undetermined. The V gene lost 2 bases and the J gene lost 0 bases, with 8 bases spanning the gap. The CDR3 loop spans 15 amino acids. CDR1 is SEHNR and CDR2 is FQNEAQ in the germline V gene (reference sequence). CDR3: CASSLRASSGNTIYF. DNA for the CDR3: TGTGCCAGCAGCTTAAGGGCGAGCTCTGGAAACACCATATATTTT.

The rearrangement joins TRBV29-1 to TRBJ1-2; tentative D call: TRBD1 (5 bases). Trimming took 6 bases from V and 7 from J, leaving 18 bases between them. This CDR3 is built from 13 residues. CDR1 and CDR2 (germline): SQVTM, ANQGSEA. The CDR3: CSVEKDISSGYTF. In DNA, the CDR3 is TGCAGCGTGGAGAAGGACATATCATCTGGCTACACCTTC.

This clonotype was recorded many times. V usage is TRBV29-1 and J usage is TRBJ1-1; D perhaps matches TRBD1 (6 bases). This CDR3 contains 14 residues. Trimming stripped 7 bases from V and 1 base from J, with 16 bases between. Germline CDR1 reads SQVTM; CDR2 reads ANQGSEA. CDR3 sequence reads: CSAWQGKKNTEAFF. CDR3 nucleotide sequence: TGCAGCGCATGGCAGGGGAAGAAGAACACTGAAGCTTTCTTT.

J is TRBJ1-1 and V is TRBV6-1; unclear D gene. This CDR3 spans 12 amino acids. From germline, CDR1 is MNHNS and CDR2 SASEGT. Trimming cost V 8 bases and J 10 bases, with 17 bases left between them. The CDR3 coding sequence is TGTGCCAGCTCCTTCCGGCCCGGTGGAGCTTTCTTT. Its protein product is CASSFRPGGAFF.

This chain links TRBV30 with TRBJ2-7; D is ambiguous. The V end lost 4 bases, the J end lost 2 bases, and 9 bases lay between the germline ends. Per the germline V gene, CDR1 is GTSNPN and CDR2 is SVGIG (reference sequence). The CDR3 extends over 12 amino acids. This CDR3 reads CAWTQAPYEQYF. The CDR3 bases are TGTGCCTGGACCCAGGCCCCCTACGAGCAGTACTTC.

The chain is built from TRBV19 and TRBJ2-5; 7 positions match TRBD1. Looked up from germline, CDR1 is LNHDA and CDR2 is SQIVND (reference sequence). The V gene end was trimmed by 3 bases and the J gene end by 3 bases; junction bases not matched to a gene: 7. The CDR3 runs 15 residues. The CDR3 DNA sequence: TGTGCCAGTAGTATTTCAAGGGGGCGCAAAGAGACCCAGTACTTC. Translation gives CASSISRGRKETQYF. Variable domain in full (rest from reference TRBV19 and TRBJ2-5): DGGITQSPKYLFRKEGQNVTLSCEQNLNHDAMYWYRQDPGQGLRLIYYSQIVNDFQKGDIAEGYSVSREKKESFPLTVTSAQKNPTAFYLCASSISRGRKETQYFGPGTRLLVL.

Of note for this clonotype: Mismatch with germline at one junction end may stem from a read error. The genes are TRBV6-1 and TRBJ1-6; D not certain. The CDR3 totals 10 residues. From germline, CDR1 is MNHNS and CDR2 SASEGT. The CDR3 bases are TGTGCTAGCAGTAGGCGGGAACTCCACTTT. It translates to CASSRRELHF.